This TCR beta chain was recorded in a study of shared clonotypes between healthy human individuals. Findings of the study overall: Naive CD4 clonotypes overlapped across a few donors at about 5%. Generation probability values for non-shared clonotypes were lower than those for clonotypes shared by all four donors.

As regards this clone: Its specificity is unknown.

Study processing details: Junction-only immunoSEQ sequences carried no quality scores, so filtering differed. Assay: immunoSEQ multiplex PCR; the TCRdb copy retains only in-frame clones and omits some. V, J and clone size derive from that table, while D and trimming were established from the DNA sequence. The sample records 2 million to 2.5 million clones, roughly 95% being singletons. This receptor was taken from a man younger than 35 in good health. The sample taken for sequencing was naive CD4+ T cells sorted from blood. As for subset: CD45RA+ positively selected.

DNA of the CDR3: TGTGCCAGCAGCCACGGCCTCAGCGGGGGGAAAGACAATGAGCAGTTCTTC. As protein: CASSHGLSGGKDNEQFF. The V and J genes are TRBV4-2 and TRBJ2-1, with 9 bases lining up with TRBD2. V was clipped by 3 bases and J by 5 bases; unmatched bases: 11. CDR1 and CDR2 (germline): LGHNA, YNFKEQ. This CDR3 spans 17 amino acids.